The 11 T cell receptor beta chains below come from one sample, sequenced in a study of CD8 T cells in Susac syndrome. Random hexamers primed reverse transcription of roughly 0.45 to 1 ug RNA. Via MiXCR, TCRdb re-called the immunoSEQ multiplex PCR reads, giving one row per CDR3 protein. Found here are over 150,000 distinct CDR3 sequences, just under 95% of them singletons; the top ten hold 0.095% to 0.1%. Sequences were obtained from CD4+ T cells from PBMCs. These receptors were collected from a human donor with Susac syndrome.

V is TRBV5-1 and J is TRBJ2-3, with D possibly being TRBD1 (5 bases). The CDR3 has 14 amino acids. V lost 5 bases and J lost 1, with 11 bases in between. Germline V lookup: CDR1 SGHRS, CDR2 YFSETQ. The CDR3 here is CASRLGVGTDTQYF. The CDR3 DNA reads TGCGCCAGCAGGCTAGGGGTTGGCACAGATACGCAGTATTTT. The full variable domain, with the rest looked up from reference TRBV5-1 and TRBJ2-3, is KAGVTQTPRYLIKTRGQQVTLSCSPISGHRSVSWYQQTPGQGLQFLFEYFSETQRNKGNFPGRFSGRQFSNSRSEMNVSTLELGDSALYLCASRLGVGTDTQYFGPGTRLTVL.

This chain links TRBV20-1 with TRBJ1-2; weak D call: TRBD1 (6 bases). The V gene's germline CDR1 is DFQATT and CDR2 SNEGSKA (reference sequence). The CDR3 contains 14 residues. V was pared by 3 bases and J by 4 bases, with 15 bases between. The CDR3 reads CSARVGGAIYGYTF. DNA for the CDR3: TGCAGTGCTAGGGTCGGGGGGGCGATCTATGGCTACACCTTC.

This sequence joins TRBV20-1 and TRBJ2-3, with D hard to call. The CDR3 totals 12 residues. Germline V gene sequence: CDR1 DFQATT, CDR2 SNEGSKA (reference sequence). The ends were cut back, 2 bases at V and 5 bases at J, with 8 bases in the middle. CDR3 in amino acids: CSARKVKDTQYF. In nucleotides, the CDR3 is TGCAGTGCTAGAAAGGTCAAAGATACGCAGTATTTT.

V and J are TRBV21-1 and TRBJ1-5. TRBV21-1 is marked as a pseudogene. The CDR3 runs to 18 residues. CDR3 coding DNA: TGTGCCAGCAGCAAAGAGAACAGCCGCGTCTATAGCAATCAGCCCCAGCATTTT. It yields the protein CASSKENSRVYSNQPQHF.

V and J are TRBV7-6 and TRBJ2-7, with a possible D match to TRBD1 (5 bases). CDR3 length: 15 amino acids. In germline, CDR1 is SGHVS, CDR2 FNYEAQ. The ends were cut back, 5 bases at V and 5 bases at J, with 19 bases in the middle. The CDR3 sequence: CASSRGTGHSDEQYF. The CDR3 region has the DNA TGTGCCAGCAGCCGAGGCACAGGTCACTCGGACGAGCAGTACTTC.

This chain uses TRBV5-4 with TRBJ2-5, with TRBD2 as a possible D gene (6 bases). There are 14 residues in the CDR3. The germline CDR1 and CDR2 sequences are SGHNT and YYREEE (reference sequence). V gave up 1 base and J gave up 7 bases, with 14 bases separating them. The CDR3 spells CASSLPGVVGTQYF. The CDR3 DNA reads TGTGCCAGCAGCTTGCCGGGGGTCGTAGGGACCCAGTACTTC. The whole variable domain, remainder taken from reference TRBV5-4 and TRBJ2-5, is ETGVTQSPTHLIKTRGQQVTLRCSSQSGHNTVSWYQQALGQGPQFIFQYYREEENGRGNFPPRFSGLQFPNYSSELNVNALELDDSALYLCASSLPGVVGTQYFGPGTRLLVL.

This clonotype occurred once. This chain joins TRBV12-3 or TRBV12-4 and TRBJ2-1; 8 bases agree with TRBD2. The CDR3 runs to 16 residues. V trimming: 4 bases; J trimming: 9 bases; junction bases outside the gene matches: 14. CDR3 residues: CASSSRTSMKGSEQFF. DNA for the CDR3: TGTGCCAGCAGTTCCCGGACTAGCATGAAGGGTAGTGAGCAGTTCTTC.

The chain has TRBV29-1 and TRBJ1-1; D unresolved. There are 11 residues in the CDR3. Germline loops: CDR1 SQVTM, CDR2 ANQGSEA. Trimming removed 7 bases from V and 1 base from J, with 7 bases in between. In nucleotides, the CDR3 is TGCAGCGCCGGGAAGAACACTGAAGCTTTCTTT. It encodes CSAGKNTEAFF.

The genes are TRBV4-2 and TRBJ2-3; 12 bases line up with TRBD2. J was trimmed by 0 bases and V by 5 bases; bases with no gene match: 9. Germline CDR1 is LGHNA and CDR2 is YNFKEQ. This CDR3 is 18 amino acids long. In DNA form, the CDR3 reads TGTGCCAGCAGCGGGGGGATCCTAGCGGGAGGGAGCACAGATACGCAGTATTTT. Protein product: CASSGGILAGGSTDTQYF.

The chain carries TRBV7-6 and TRBJ2-1; a possible D gene is TRBD2 (6 bases). Germline V gene data show CDR1 as SGHVS and CDR2 as FNYEAQ. Trimming removed 6 bases at V and 8 bases at J, with 26 bases between. The CDR3 is 17 residues long. CDR3 nucleotides: TGTGCCAGCAGTAAAAGGGTCGCGGGACCGGGCAGCGATGAGCAGTTCTTC. This sequence encodes CASSKRVAGPGSDEQFF.

This chain uses TRBV11-2 with TRBJ1-5; TRBD1 might be the D (6 bases). Trimming took off 1 base at V and 2 bases at J, with 9 bases between the two ends. Looked up from germline, CDR1 is SGHAT and CDR2 is FQNNGV. The CDR3 length is 15 residues. The CDR3 sequence is CASSLGAGGNQPQHF. The CDR3 nucleotides read TGTGCCAGCAGCTTAGGGGCAGGGGGCAATCAGCCCCAGCATTTT.